Each of the 14 T cell receptor beta chains below was sequenced from the same sample in a study of control samples from healthy donors and cancer patients. TCRdb keeps only in-frame clones here, not all; method: immunoSEQ multiplex PCR. This table has under 150,000 clones, over 85% appearing once. Sequenced input: blood. All receptors derive from a man aged 30 to 45 in good health.

The chain carries TRBV5-5 and TRBJ1-2; D remains unclear. The CDR3 runs to 16 residues. The germline CDR1 and CDR2 sequences are SGHKS and YYEKEE (reference sequence). V lost 4 bases to trimming and J lost 4 bases, with 20 bases between them. CDR3 nucleotide sequence: TGTGCCAGCAGCCGTTTTGAGGTGGGCCAGACCTATGGCTACACCTTC. Its translation: CASSRFEVGQTYGYTF. Full variable domain (missing parts from reference TRBV5-5 and TRBJ1-2): DAGVTQSPTHLIKTRGQQVTLRCSPISGHKSVSWYQQVLGQGPQFIFQYYEKEERGRGNFPDRFSARQFPNYSSELNVNALLLGDSALYLCASSRFEVGQTYGYTFGSGTRLTVV.

V gene TRBV28 combines with J gene TRBJ2-7, with 7 positions matching TRBD1. The J segment lost 1 base and the V segment lost 7 bases, leaving 4 bases of the junction unmatched. From germline, CDR1 is MDHEN and CDR2 SYDVKM. The CDR3 has 13 amino acids. Written as DNA, the CDR3 is TGTGCCAGCAAACAGGGGTTTTCCTACGAGCAGTACTTC. Translating gives CASKQGFSYEQYF.

The chain uses TRBV30 and TRBJ2-1; TRBD1 agrees at 7 bases. Germline V CDR1 and CDR2: GTSNPN, SVGIG (reference sequence). V dropped 3 bases and J dropped 3; count of bases not matched to a gene: 11. This CDR3 region has 16 residues. The CDR3 nucleotides read TGTGCCTGGAGAGAGATACAGGGGCAATTCTACAATGAGCAGTTCTTC. Protein product: CAWREIQGQFYNEQFF.

The V gene is TRBV7-9, the J gene TRBJ1-4; D is possibly TRBD1 (6 bases). The CDR3 loop spans 12 amino acids. The ends were cut back, 6 bases at V and 8 bases at J, with 10 bases in the middle. The V gene's germline CDR1 is SEHNR and CDR2 FQNEAQ (reference sequence). CDR3 DNA sequence: TGTGCCAGCAGGGACAGTTTGGAAAAACTGTTTTTT. This gives the protein CASRDSLEKLFF.

The chain uses TRBV30 and TRBJ2-7, with 9 bases lining up with TRBD1. Germline CDR1 reads GTSNPN; CDR2 reads SVGIG (reference sequence). The ends lost 0 bases at V and 5 bases at J; junction bases unmatched: 5. CDR3 length: 14 amino acids. The CDR3 sequence: CAWSVHRGRDEQYF. For the CDR3, the DNA is TGTGCCTGGAGTGTTCACAGGGGGCGCGACGAGCAGTACTTC. Complete variable domain (other parts from reference TRBV30 and TRBJ2-7): SQTIHQWPATLVQPVGSPLSLECTVEGTSNPNLYWYRQAAGRGLQLLFYSVGIGQISSEVPQNLSASRPQDRQFILSSKKLLLSDSGFYLCAWSVHRGRDEQYFGPGTRLTVT.

This clone was counted a single time. The chain couples TRBV6-5 to TRBJ2-3; TRBD2 matches at 10 bases. The CDR3 runs 15 residues. Germline CDR1 MNHEY, CDR2 SVGAGI. J was trimmed by 4 bases and V by 3 bases; bases with no gene match: 4. CDR3 nucleotides: TGTGCCAGCAGTTATGGAGCGGGGGGGCCAGATACGCAGTATTTT. It specifies CASSYGAGGPDTQYF.

This CDR3 is CASSSTQGGEKLFF. CDR3 nucleotide sequence: TGCGCCAGCAGCTCCACACAGGGGGGAGAAAAACTGTTTTTT. The chain uses TRBV5-1 and TRBJ1-4; 8 bases fit TRBD1. Germline-derived CDR1 and CDR2 are SGHRS and YFSETQ. Trimming cost V 3 bases and J 8 bases; bases outside gene matches: 6. The CDR3 runs 14 residues. Drawing the rest from reference TRBV5-1 and TRBJ1-4, the complete variable domain is KAGVTQTPRYLIKTRGQQVTLSCSPISGHRSVSWYQQTPGQGLQFLFEYFSETQRNKGNFPGRFSGRQFSNSRSEMNVSTLELGDSALYLCASSSTQGGEKLFFGSGTQLSVL.

This clone was picked up one time. The genes are TRBV6-2 or TRBV6-3 and TRBJ1-1; D ambiguous. The CDR3 length is 15 residues. CDR1 and CDR2 (germline): MNHEY, SVGEGT. The V end was cut by 6 bases, the J end by 0 bases, with 14 bases between. For the CDR3, the DNA is TGTGCCAGCAGCTTCTCGTCGGTGATGAACACTGAAGCTTTCTTT. Amino acids: CASSFSSVMNTEAFF.

The chain carries TRBV20-1 and TRBJ2-1; TRBD1 matches 7 bases. CDR1 and CDR2 from the germline V gene are DFQATT and SNEGSKA (reference sequence). The CDR3 contains 10 residues. CDR3 loop: CASRGSEQFF. The DNA for the CDR3 is TGCGCGTCCAGGGGGAGTGAGCAGTTCTTC.

This clone came up once. The V gene is TRBV9, the J gene TRBJ2-3, with 14 positions matching TRBD2. Germline lookup yields CDR1 SGDLS and CDR2 YYNGEE. Trimming cost V 3 bases and J 3 bases; bases outside gene matches: 3. The CDR3 sequence is 16 residues long. CDR3 residues: CASSGGLAGATDTQYF. In DNA form, the CDR3 reads TGTGCCAGCAGCGGGGGACTAGCGGGGGCAACAGATACGCAGTATTTT.

The chain has TRBV9 and TRBJ2-3; tentative D call: TRBD2 (5 bases). Germline CDR1 reads SGDLS; CDR2 reads YYNGEE. The CDR3 extends over 14 amino acids. V was trimmed by 0 bases and J by 3 bases, leaving 8 bases between them. The DNA of the CDR3 is TGTGCCAGCAGCGTAGCGGGAAGAACAGATACGCAGTATTTT. Protein sequence: CASSVAGRTDTQYF.

The chain combines TRBV6-5 with TRBJ2-3; D not resolved. The CDR3 runs to 13 residues. Deletions cut 7 bases from V and 8 bases from J, with 16 bases between. Germline assignment: CDR1 MNHEY and CDR2 SVGAGI. CDR3 amino acids: CASTPGPFGTQYF. CDR3 DNA: TGTGCCAGCACTCCCGGCCCGTTCGGTACGCAGTATTTT.

This chain uses TRBV6-2 or TRBV6-3 with TRBJ1-2, with D maybe TRBD1 (5 bases). The germline V gene has CDR1 MNHEY and CDR2 SVGEGT. Trimming removed 5 bases from V and 5 bases from J, with 18 bases in between. The CDR3 loop spans 15 amino acids. The CDR3 reads CASSHLGEALYGYTF. The CDR3 nucleotides read TGTGCCAGCAGTCACCTGGGGGAAGCATTATATGGCTACACCTTC.

The chain links TRBV5-6 to TRBJ1-6, with D maybe TRBD1 (5 bases). Germline V gene sequence: CDR1 SGHDT, CDR2 YYEEEE. Trimming took 0 bases from V and 6 from J, leaving 19 bases between them. The CDR3 runs 18 residues. CDR3 nucleotide sequence: TGTGCCAGCAGCTTGGCCCGGGACCTTGGGTGGCCTAATTCACCCCTCCACTTT. Translation gives CASSLARDLGWPNSPLHF.